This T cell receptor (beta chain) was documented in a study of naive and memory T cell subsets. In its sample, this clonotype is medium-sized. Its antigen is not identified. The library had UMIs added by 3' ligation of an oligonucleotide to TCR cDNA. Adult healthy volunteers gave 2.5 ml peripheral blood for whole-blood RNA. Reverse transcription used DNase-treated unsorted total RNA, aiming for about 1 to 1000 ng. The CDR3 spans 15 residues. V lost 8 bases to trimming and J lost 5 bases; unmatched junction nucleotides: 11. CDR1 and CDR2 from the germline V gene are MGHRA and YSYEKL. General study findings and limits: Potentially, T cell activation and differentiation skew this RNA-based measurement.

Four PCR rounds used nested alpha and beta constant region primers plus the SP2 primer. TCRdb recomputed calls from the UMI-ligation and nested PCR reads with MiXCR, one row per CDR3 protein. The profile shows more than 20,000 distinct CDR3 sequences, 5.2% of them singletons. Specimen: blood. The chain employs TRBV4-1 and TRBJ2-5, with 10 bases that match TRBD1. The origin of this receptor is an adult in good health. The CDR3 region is CASGPGTGDGETQYF. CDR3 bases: TGCGCCAGCGGTCCCGGGACAGGGGACGGGGAGACCCAGTACTTC.